Below are 30 T cell receptor beta chains sequenced from a single sample in a study of PD-1 blockade in classical Hodgkin lymphoma (dated by TCRdb to 2018 to 2021). The method behind the library was the immunoSEQ multiplex PCR assay. TCRdb took this table from immuneACCESS and kept in-frame rearrangements with V and J called. Such tables lack part of the clones; where checked against another copy, unresolved V genes explain under half of the gap, and the rest is unexplained. This sample has some 50,000 clones in its table, and approximately 70% of those were observed once. In total, the top ten clones hold approximately 10% of the sample. Reading the label with the study, this specimen's time point is: cycle 1 day 1 (C1D1), immediately before nivolumab initiation. Every trial patient had relapsed following autologous stem cell transplantation, and prior brentuximab vedotin exposure was what differed among cohorts A, B and C.

Sequencing used peripheral blood mononuclear cells (PBMCs), obtained at baseline. These receptors all stem from a human donor with classical Hodgkin lymphoma.

V usage is TRBV18 and J usage is TRBJ1-3, with D tentatively TRBD1 (5 bases). The germline gives CDR1 KGHSH, CDR2 LQKENI. V was trimmed by 3 bases and J by 0 bases, leaving 12 bases between them. The CDR3 sequence is 16 residues long. Written as DNA, the CDR3 is TGTGCCAGCTCACCGTACAAGACAGACTCTGGAAACACCATATATTTT. It translates to CASSPYKTDSGNTIYF.

This clone was counted a single time. The chain combines TRBV4-1 with TRBJ2-7; the D gene is possibly TRBD2 (7 bases). This CDR3 is built from 14 residues. Per the germline V gene, CDR1 is MGHRA and CDR2 is YSYEKL. The V end was cut by 4 bases, the J end by 5 bases, with 15 bases between. DNA for the CDR3: TGCGCCAGCAGCCCCCTGTCGGGGGGCGACGAGCAGTACTTC. Translated: CASSPLSGGDEQYF.

The rearrangement uses TRBV9 and TRBJ2-3, with 12 positions matching TRBD2. Germline V gives CDR1 SGDLS, CDR2 YYNGEE. The CDR3 is 16 residues long. With 4 bases clipped from V and 3 bases from J, the junction kept 6 bases outside the gene matches. The CDR3 spells CASSPSGRAATDTQYF. The CDR3 coding sequence is TGTGCCAGCAGCCCTAGCGGGAGGGCCGCGACAGATACGCAGTATTTT.

Details on this clone: Other DNA variants within this sample encode the same CDR3. This sequence joins TRBV2 and TRBJ2-7; the D is unclear. Trimming took 2 bases from V and 3 from J, leaving 5 bases between them. This CDR3 has 12 residues. Germline V gives CDR1 SNHLY, CDR2 FYNNEI. CDR3 region: CASSEMVYEQYF. CDR3 DNA: TGTGCCAGCAGTGAAATGGTCTACGAGCAGTACTTC.

The chain carries TRBV4-1 and TRBJ1-1, with 9 bases matching TRBD1. Germline V gene sequence: CDR1 MGHRA, CDR2 YSYEKL. The V gene end was trimmed by 2 bases and the J gene end by 6 bases; junction bases not matched to a gene: 7. The CDR3 loop spans 15 amino acids. CDR3 sequence (DNA): TGCGCCAGCAGCCAATACCGGGACAGGGTCTCTGAAGCTTTCTTT. Protein product: CASSQYRDRVSEAFF.

This chain links TRBV6-5 with TRBJ2-7; the D call may be TRBD1 or TRBD2 (5 bases each). Germline V gene lookup returns CDR1 MNHEY and CDR2 SVGAGI. The CDR3 has 13 residues. The V end was cut by 4 bases, the J end by 0 bases, with 7 bases between. The CDR3 bases are TGTGCCAGCAGTTTGAGGGGCTCCTACGAGCAGTACTTC. Amino acid sequence: CASSLRGSYEQYF.

The CDR3 region is CASSQTWGGSYNEQFF. Here the CDR3 DNA reads TGTGCCAGCAGCCAGACGTGGGGGGGCTCCTACAATGAGCAGTTCTTC. The V gene is TRBV14, the J gene TRBJ2-1; TRBD2 matches 7 bases. With 3 bases clipped from V and 0 bases from J, the junction kept 5 bases outside the gene matches. The CDR3 is made up of 16 amino acids. CDR1 SGHDN and CDR2 FVKESK come from the germline V gene. The full variable domain, in which reference TRBV14 and TRBJ2-1 provide the parts outside the CDR3, is EAGVTQFPSHSVIEKGQTVTLRCDPISGHDNLYWYRRVMGKEIKFLLHFVKESKQDESGMPNNRFLAERTGGTYSTLKVQPAELEDSGVYFCASSQTWGGSYNEQFFGPGTRLTVL.

The chain combines TRBV18 with TRBJ1-1; D is possibly TRBD1 (5 bases). This CDR3 contains 13 residues. CDR1 is KGHSH, CDR2 LQKENI, per germline. V lost 3 bases and J 1 base, leaving 6 bases between the germline ends. The CDR3 coding sequence is TGTGCCAGCTCACCGGGGGGGAACACTGAAGCTTTCTTT. Translation gives CASSPGGNTEAFF.

V gene TRBV30 combines with J gene TRBJ2-5, with D maybe TRBD2 (5 bases). V dropped 0 bases and J dropped 5 bases, with 13 bases sitting between them. There are 14 residues in the CDR3. Germline CDR1 reads GTSNPN; CDR2 reads SVGIG (reference sequence). CDR3 amino acids: CAWSVWAGVETQYF. CDR3 in DNA: TGTGCCTGGAGTGTCTGGGCCGGGGTGGAGACCCAGTACTTC.

This chain connects TRBV6-1 to TRBJ1-2; D may be TRBD1 (5 bases). V was trimmed by 8 bases and J by 5 bases, leaving 18 bases between them. This CDR3 is built from 14 residues. Germline lookup yields CDR1 MNHNS and CDR2 SASEGT. The CDR3 spells CASGGSQGRYGYTF. The CDR3 region has the DNA TGTGCCAGCGGAGGTTCCCAGGGACGGTATGGCTACACCTTC.

This clone turned up a few times. This rearrangement joins TRBV5-1 to TRBJ2-1; 7 bases line up with TRBD2. V shed 6 bases, J shed 7 bases, and the junction held 10 bases outside the gene matches. CDR1 is SGHRS and CDR2 is YFSETQ in the germline V gene. This CDR3 is built from 14 residues. Here the CDR3 reads CASTGGLAANEQFF. The DNA of the CDR3 is TGCGCCAGCACCGGAGGCCTAGCGGCGAATGAGCAGTTCTTC. The full variable domain, with the rest looked up from reference TRBV5-1 and TRBJ2-1, is KAGVTQTPRYLIKTRGQQVTLSCSPISGHRSVSWYQQTPGQGLQFLFEYFSETQRNKGNFPGRFSGRQFSNSRSEMNVSTLELGDSALYLCASTGGLAANEQFFGPGTRLTVL.

The chain is built from TRBV14 and TRBJ2-3; 9 positions match TRBD2. The CDR3 contains 15 residues. V was pared by 5 bases and J by 1 base, with 4 bases of the junction left unmatched. Germline values: CDR1 SGHDN, CDR2 FVKESK. In DNA form, the CDR3 reads TGTGCCAGCAGCATTAGGACTAGCGGCACAGATACGCAGTATTTT. It yields the protein CASSIRTSGTDTQYF.

The rearrangement joins TRBV11-2 to TRBJ2-7, with a possible D match to TRBD1 (6 bases). This CDR3 is 15 amino acids long. CDR1 is SGHAT and CDR2 is FQNNGV in the germline V gene. V lost 3 bases to trimming and J lost 1 base, with 13 bases between them. The CDR3 sequence is CASSFSTTGSYEQYF. CDR3 coding DNA: TGTGCCAGCAGCTTCTCCACTACAGGGTCCTACGAGCAGTACTTC.

The chain joins TRBV6-1 to TRBJ1-5; TRBD1 aligns across 8 bases. V was clipped by 4 bases and J by 2 bases; unmatched bases: 4. There are 15 residues in the CDR3. Germline-derived CDR1 and CDR2 are MNHNS and SASEGT. The CDR3 coding sequence is TGTGCCAGCAGTGGGACAGGGATGGGCAATCAGCCCCAGCATTTT. This sequence encodes CASSGTGMGNQPQHF.

This rearrangement joins TRBV7-9 to TRBJ1-1; 7 nucleotides align to TRBD1. The V gene's germline CDR1 is SEHNR and CDR2 FQNEAQ (reference sequence). V was pared by 4 bases and J by 6 bases, with 8 bases of the junction left unmatched. This CDR3 comprises 14 residues. The CDR3 DNA reads as TGTGCCAGCAGCTACAGGGGTTTAATCTCTGAAGCTTTCTTT. This translates into CASSYRGLISEAFF.

By share, this clone counts as medium-sized (0.01 to 0.1%). The J gene is TRBJ1-5, the V gene TRBV28; D call uncertain. Trimming pared 3 bases from V and 3 bases from J, leaving 12 bases between. CDR3 length equals 15 residues. Germline V CDR1 and CDR2: MDHEN, SYDVKM. CDR3 sequence (DNA): TGTGCCAGCAGTTTCCCCCGAGGAATCAATCAGCCCCAGCATTTT. Its protein product is CASSFPRGINQPQHF.

The chain has TRBV2 and TRBJ1-1; TRBD1 agrees at 8 bases. Trimming cost V 8 bases and J 5 bases; bases outside gene matches: 10. This CDR3 has 14 amino acids. From germline, CDR1 is SNHLY and CDR2 FYNNEI. In DNA form, the CDR3 reads TGTGCCAGCTATACCGACAGGGGTGGAACTGAAGCTTTCTTT. It is translated as CASYTDRGGTEAFF.

The rearrangement joins TRBV2 to TRBJ2-7; D ambiguous. The CDR3 consists of 14 residues. The V gene's germline CDR1 is SNHLY and CDR2 FYNNEI. V shed 2 bases and J shed 2 bases, with 10 bases lying between them. Here the CDR3 DNA reads TGTGCCAGCAGTGAAAATCTCGGCCCCTACGAGCAGTACTTC. Amino acid sequence: CASSENLGPYEQYF.

The DNA of the CDR3 is TGTGCCAGTAGTATTGGGGGCTTTACCGGCTACACCTTC. Amino acid sequence: CASSIGGFTGYTF. The chain has TRBV19 and TRBJ1-2, with D possibly being TRBD1 (6 bases). CDR3 length equals 13 residues. Germline V gene sequence: CDR1 LNHDA, CDR2 SQIVND (reference sequence). V was shortened by 3 bases and J by 8 bases, with 13 bases between the two germline ends.

This sequence joins TRBV5-5 and TRBJ2-3; the D gene is possibly TRBD2 (5 bases). The CDR3 length is 17 residues. Germline assignment: CDR1 SGHKS and CDR2 YYEKEE (reference sequence). V was pared by 0 bases and J by 3 bases, with 17 bases between. The CDR3 nucleotides read TGTGCCAGCAGCTTGGTATATGATGCGGGTATTACAGATACGCAGTATTTT. This gives the protein CASSLVYDAGITDTQYF.

In its sample, this clone was seen a few times. V and J are TRBV11-1 and TRBJ2-7; 7 bases are shared with TRBD1. This CDR3 comprises 14 residues. Trimming took 5 bases from V and 5 from J; bases not matched to a gene: 9. Germline lookup yields CDR1 SGHAT and CDR2 FQDESV (reference sequence). The CDR3 region is CASSQRQGRNEQYF. As DNA, the CDR3 is TGTGCCAGCAGCCAACGACAGGGCCGGAACGAGCAGTACTTC.

The chain combines TRBV28 with TRBJ1-2, with D perhaps matching TRBD1 (6 bases). The germline V gene has CDR1 MDHEN and CDR2 SYDVKM. V was pared by 3 bases and J by 7 bases, with 12 bases between. The CDR3 covers 13 residues. CDR3 sequence reads: CASSLNRVGGYTF. In DNA form, the CDR3 reads TGTGCCAGCAGTTTGAACAGGGTGGGTGGCTACACCTTC.

This chain connects TRBV29-1 to TRBJ2-7, with D perhaps given as TRBD1 or TRBD2 (6 bases each). CDR3 size: 14 residues. Trimming left V 7 bases short and J 5 bases short, with 21 bases between. From germline, CDR1 is SQVTM and CDR2 ANQGSEA. The CDR3 here is CSAGRGVRYDEQYF. The DNA for the CDR3 is TGCAGCGCTGGAAGGGGGGTAAGGTATGACGAGCAGTACTTC.

This clone has more than one count but fewer than ten. This chain links TRBV2 with TRBJ2-1; D is unresolved. The germline V and J ends were trimmed by 6 bases and 10 bases, with 10 bases remaining between them. Germline lookup yields CDR1 SNHLY and CDR2 FYNNEI. The CDR3 has 11 amino acids. The CDR3 DNA is TGTGCCAGCAGCTCTCTCATCGAGCAGTTCTTC. Amino acid sequence: CASSSLIEQFF.

This chain links TRBV9 with TRBJ2-2; D is unclear. The CDR3 loop spans 15 amino acids. V was pared by 0 bases and J by 7 bases, with 13 bases between. The germline CDR1 and CDR2 sequences are SGDLS and YYNGEE. The chain's CDR3 is CASSVGMGAHGELFF. CDR3 bases: TGTGCCAGCAGCGTAGGGATGGGCGCCCACGGGGAGCTGTTTTTT. Combining the CDR3 with reference TRBV9 and TRBJ2-2 gives the whole variable domain DSGVTQTPKHLITATGQRVTLRCSPRSGDLSVYWYQQSLDQGLQFLIQYYNGEERAKGNILERFSAQQFPDLHSELNLSSLELGDSALYFCASSVGMGAHGELFFGEGSRLTVL.

This clone was recorded once. The V gene is TRBV6-5, the J gene TRBJ1-1; D gene ambiguous. Germline assignment: CDR1 MNHEY and CDR2 SVGAGI. Trimming took off 7 bases at V and 5 bases at J, with 11 bases between the two ends. The length of the CDR3 is 12 residues. The CDR3 sequence: CASMLVGTEAFF. The CDR3 nucleotides read TGTGCCAGCATGTTGGTTGGTACTGAAGCTTTCTTT.

This clone occurred a few times. This chain links TRBV5-1 with TRBJ1-6; TRBD1 matches at 12 bases. Germline CDR1 is SGHRS and CDR2 is YFSETQ. The J segment lost 14 bases and the V segment lost 4 bases, leaving 7 bases of the junction unmatched. The CDR3 is made up of 14 amino acids. Written as DNA, the CDR3 is TGCGCCAGCAGCCCTGGGACAGGGGGCACATCCCTCCACTTT. This sequence encodes CASSPGTGGTSLHF.

This clone was seen just once. The V gene is TRBV5-3, the J gene TRBJ2-3, with 11 bases matching TRBD2. TRBV5-3 is recorded as an ORF, its role being uncertain. The junction had 15 bases not matched to a gene; V was cut back by 7 bases and J by 5 bases. This CDR3 spans 17 amino acids. The CDR3 sequence: CARPLSPTSGVKDTQYF. CDR3 coding DNA: TGTGCCAGACCCCTCTCCCCGACTAGCGGGGTAAAAGATACGCAGTATTTT.

This chain uses TRBV5-1 with TRBJ1-2, with D perhaps TRBD1 (6 bases). Germline lookup yields CDR1 SGHRS and CDR2 YFSETQ. V lost 0 bases, J lost 5 bases, and 11 bases lay in between. The CDR3 has 14 residues. CDR3 residues: CASSLAGVGYGYTF. In DNA form, the CDR3 reads TGCGCCAGCAGCTTGGCAGGGGTCGGGTATGGCTACACCTTC.

This clone was recorded once. CDR3: CASSSTGQGDQPQHF. In nucleotides, the CDR3 is TGTGCCAGCAGTTCTACCGGACAGGGCGATCAGCCCCAGCATTTT. The V gene is TRBV28, the J gene TRBJ1-5, with TRBD1 matching over 8 bases. Germline V gene sequence: CDR1 MDHEN, CDR2 SYDVKM. Trimming at V came to 4 bases and at J to 5 bases, leaving 7 bases not matched to a gene. The CDR3 has 15 residues.